What follows are 20 T cell receptor beta chains derived from one specimen sequenced in a study of cytomegalovirus exposure and HLA in healthy donors. With 60 Vbeta and 13 Jbeta primers, the PCR was carried out. Using immunoSEQ multiplex PCR, the repertoire was profiled, and TCRdb retains in-frame clones only, with some absent. Among approximately 190,000 clones, approximately 84% were seen once, and the ten largest hold around 5.9%. The specimen sequenced was PBMCs. Receptor source: a woman aged 25-40 years in good health and CMV-seropositive.

The chain is built from TRBV29-1 and TRBJ1-2; 12 bases line up with TRBD1. The CDR3 is made up of 16 amino acids. V lost 6 bases and J lost 4; bases outside the gene matches: 12. Germline CDR1 and CDR2: SQVTM and ANQGSEA. This CDR3 reads CSVTGGTGGFGYGYTF. Written as DNA, the CDR3 is TGCAGCGTCACTGGTGGGACAGGGGGCTTCGGCTATGGCTACACCTTC. Supplemented by reference TRBV29-1 and TRBJ1-2, the full variable domain reads SAVISQKPSRDICQRGTSLTIQCQVDSQVTMMFWYRQQPGQSLTLIATANQGSEATYESGFVIDKFPISRPNLTFSTLTVSNMSPEDSSIYLCSVTGGTGGFGYGYTFGSGTRLTVV.

This sequence joins TRBV2 and TRBJ1-6, with 9 positions matching TRBD1. The germline V gene encodes CDR1 SNHLY and CDR2 FYNNEI. With V trimmed by 6 bases and J by 9 bases, 12 bases remained unmatched. CDR3 length: 16 amino acids. CDR3 in DNA: TGTGCCAGCAGAATGATACCCGGGACAGGGACTTCACCCCTCCACTTT. Its translation: CASRMIPGTGTSPLHF.

The chain couples TRBV2 to TRBJ1-5; D gene uncertain. V was clipped by 6 bases and J by 6 bases, with 6 bases between them. This CDR3 spans 11 amino acids. Germline CDR1 and CDR2: SNHLY and FYNNEI. CDR3 DNA sequence: TGTGCCAGCAGCTACAGTCAGCCCCAGCATTTT. The encoded protein is CASSYSQPQHF.

The rearrangement links TRBV14 to TRBJ2-2; tentative D call: TRBD2 (5 bases). The CDR3 has 12 residues. From germline, CDR1 is SGHDN and CDR2 FVKESK. V shed 4 bases and J shed 13 bases, with 13 bases lying between them. In DNA, the CDR3 is TGTGCCAGCAGCCTTGGGAGAAGCGGGCTGTTTTTT. Translated: CASSLGRSGLFF.

With respect to this clone: The junction differs from germline at one of its ends, possibly a read error. This rearrangement joins TRBV2 to TRBJ1-3, with 7 bases identical to TRBD1. The CDR3 loop spans 15 amino acids. Germline CDR1 and CDR2: SNHLY and FYNNEI. The CDR3 DNA follows: TGTGCCGGCAGTGGTACAGGGGTCACTGGAAACACCATATATTTT. Amino acid sequence: CAGSGTGVTGNTIYF.

The chain carries TRBV7-2 and TRBJ1-5; no clear D. The CDR3 extends over 13 amino acids. Germline assignment: CDR1 SGHTA and CDR2 FQGNSA. V dropped 2 bases and J dropped 7 bases, with 9 bases sitting between them. CDR3 sequence: CASSLLLQQPQHF. The CDR3 DNA reads as TGTGCCAGCAGCTTACTCCTACAGCAGCCCCAGCATTTT.

The chain combines TRBV7-8 with TRBJ1-5, with 8 positions matching TRBD1. The V segment lost 1 base and the J segment 3 bases; nucleotides outside the gene matches: 5. Germline assignment: CDR1 SGHVS and CDR2 FQNEAQ. This CDR3 is 16 amino acids long. This CDR3 is CASSLGGTGNNQPQHF. DNA for the CDR3: TGTGCCAGCAGCTTAGGTGGGACAGGTAACAATCAGCCCCAGCATTTT.

J is TRBJ1-6 and V is TRBV18, with D uncertain. Deletions cut 3 bases from V and 3 bases from J, with 3 bases between. CDR3 length equals 13 residues. Germline V gives CDR1 KGHSH, CDR2 LQKENI. The CDR3 loop is CASSPHYNSPLHF. The DNA for the CDR3 is TGTGCCAGCTCACCCCACTATAATTCACCCCTCCACTTT.

J is TRBJ2-7 and V is TRBV6-5, with D perhaps matching TRBD1 (6 bases). Germline CDR1 and CDR2: MNHEY and SVGAGI. CDR3 size: 13 residues. The V end was cut by 5 bases, the J end by 6 bases, with 14 bases between. CDR3 loop: CASSPQGSREQYF. The DNA of the CDR3 is TGTGCCAGCAGTCCGCAGGGGTCCCGCGAGCAGTACTTC.

This clone showed up just once. The chain uses TRBV5-1 and TRBJ2-7; D is possibly TRBD2 (6 bases). The CDR3 has 15 amino acids. Germline-derived CDR1 and CDR2 are SGHRS and YFSETQ. Trimming removed 4 bases at V and 3 bases at J, with 17 bases between. The DNA for the CDR3 is TGCGCCAGCAGCGCGGGACCCAGCCCGGACTACGAGCAGTACTTC. Amino acid sequence: CASSAGPSPDYEQYF.

The chain carries TRBV5-1 and TRBJ2-1; tentative D call: TRBD1 (6 bases). From germline, CDR1 is SGHRS and CDR2 YFSETQ. CDR3 length: 17 residues. V lost 0 bases, J lost 2 bases, and 15 bases lay in between. The CDR3 sequence is CASSLEVTGNPYNEQFF. CDR3 sequence (DNA): TGCGCCAGCAGCTTGGAAGTTACAGGGAACCCCTACAATGAGCAGTTCTTC.

The CDR3 DNA is TGCGCCAGCAGCTTGGGGCTGGTCGACTATGGCTACACCTTC. It encodes CASSLGLVDYGYTF. The chain carries TRBV5-1 and TRBJ1-2; D uncertain. CDR3 length: 14 amino acids. Germline CDR1 is SGHRS and CDR2 is YFSETQ. Trimming stripped 0 bases from V and 3 bases from J, with 9 bases between.

This clone appeared a few times. The V call is TRBV5-1, the J call TRBJ2-1; D may be TRBD2 (6 bases). Per the germline V gene, CDR1 is SGHRS and CDR2 is YFSETQ. The CDR3 loop spans 17 amino acids. Trimming removed 0 bases at V and 5 bases at J, with 18 bases between. In DNA, the CDR3 is TGCGCCAGCAGCTTGGCCCCTACTAGCCTCGGGGACAATGAGCAGTTCTTC. As protein: CASSLAPTSLGDNEQFF.

The chain employs TRBV9 and TRBJ2-2, with 11 bases identical to TRBD2. CDR1 is SGDLS and CDR2 is YYNGEE in the germline V gene. The CDR3 totals 18 residues. J gave up 5 bases and V 4 bases, and 13 bases lay outside the gene matches. The DNA for the CDR3 is TGTGCCAGCAGCCCCTCCCTTCTAGCGGGGGGTGTAACCGGGGAGCTGTTTTTT. Its translation is CASSPSLLAGGVTGELFF.

This clone has just a few counts. The chain is built from TRBV25-1 and TRBJ2-3, with D maybe TRBD2 (6 bases). The V gene's germline CDR1 is MGHDK and CDR2 SYGVNS. The V gene lost 6 bases and the J gene lost 9 bases, with 10 bases spanning the gap. The CDR3 is 11 residues long. CDR3 nucleotide sequence: TGTGCCAGCAGGCGGGGTAGGACGCAGTATTTT. Its protein is CASRRGRTQYF. Full variable domain (remainder filled in from reference TRBV25-1 and TRBJ2-3): EADIYQTPRYLVIGTGKKITLECSQTMGHDKMYWYQQDPGMELHLIHYSYGVNSTEKGDLSSESTVSRIRTEHFPLTLESARPSHTSQYLCASRRGRTQYFGPGTRLTVL.

This chain joins TRBV7-2 and TRBJ1-3, with D perhaps matching TRBD1 (6 bases). V shed 0 bases and J shed 1 base, with 10 bases lying between them. The CDR3 is 16 residues long. The germline V gene has CDR1 SGHTA and CDR2 FQGNSA. The DNA of the CDR3 is TGTGCCAGCAGCTTAGCTGGGACAAGGTCTGGAAACACCATATATTTT. It encodes CASSLAGTRSGNTIYF.

The chain couples TRBV21-1 to TRBJ2-5; no check of the table's D call, TRBD1, against the DNA was made. TRBV21-1 constitutes a pseudogene. This CDR3 contains 14 residues. The CDR3 loop is CASWTRDSQETQYF. The CDR3 bases are TGTGCCAGCTGGACCCGGGACAGCCAAGAGACCCAGTACTTC.

There are a few counts of this clone. This chain joins TRBV25-1 and TRBJ1-2; TRBD1 matches at 11 bases. This CDR3 has 14 residues. From germline, CDR1 is MGHDK and CDR2 SYGVNS. V lost 6 bases, J lost 0 bases, and 0 bases stayed unmatched. CDR3 loop: CASRGQGANYGYTF. The CDR3 nucleotides read TGTGCCAGCAGGGGACAGGGGGCTAACTATGGCTACACCTTC.

This clone was picked up one time. This chain connects TRBV5-4 to TRBJ2-2, with D possibly being TRBD2 (6 bases). Trimming removed 4 bases at V and 6 bases at J, with 10 bases between. CDR1 and CDR2 (germline): SGHNT, YYREEE (reference sequence). The CDR3 extends over 13 amino acids. The DNA for the CDR3 is TGTGCCAGCAGCCCCGGAGGGGCCGGGGAGCTGTTTTTT. It yields the protein CASSPGGAGELFF.

The chain uses TRBV7-9 and TRBJ2-3, with 11 bases identical to TRBD2. The CDR3 sequence is 18 residues long. Germline CDR1 reads SEHNR; CDR2 reads FQNEAQ (reference sequence). Trimming took 3 bases from V and 5 from J; bases not matched to a gene: 13. CDR3 DNA: TGTGCCAGCAGCTTGCTCCGTACTAGCGGGGGACGACAAGATACGCAGTATTTT. Protein product: CASSLLRTSGGRQDTQYF.